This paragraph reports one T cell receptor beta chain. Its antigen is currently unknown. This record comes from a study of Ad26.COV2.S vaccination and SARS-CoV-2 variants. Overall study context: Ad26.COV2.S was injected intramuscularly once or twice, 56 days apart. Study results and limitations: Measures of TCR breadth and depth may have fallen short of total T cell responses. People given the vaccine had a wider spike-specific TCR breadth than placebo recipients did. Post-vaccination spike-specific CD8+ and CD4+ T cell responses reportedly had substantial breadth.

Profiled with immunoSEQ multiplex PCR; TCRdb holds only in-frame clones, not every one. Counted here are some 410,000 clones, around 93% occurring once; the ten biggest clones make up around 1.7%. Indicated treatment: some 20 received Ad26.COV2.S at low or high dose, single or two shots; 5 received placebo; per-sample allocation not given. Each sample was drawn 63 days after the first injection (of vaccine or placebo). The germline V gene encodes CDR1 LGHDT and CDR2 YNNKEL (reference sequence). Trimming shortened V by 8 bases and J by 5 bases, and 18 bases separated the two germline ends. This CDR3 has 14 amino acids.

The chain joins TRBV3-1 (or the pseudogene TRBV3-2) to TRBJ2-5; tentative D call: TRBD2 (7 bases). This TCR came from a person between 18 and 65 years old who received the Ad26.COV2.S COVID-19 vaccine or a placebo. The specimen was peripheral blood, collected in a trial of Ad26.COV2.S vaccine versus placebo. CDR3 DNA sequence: TGTGCCAGCGCCCGGGGGGCAAGGGGGGAGACCCAGTACTTC. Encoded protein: CASARGARGETQYF.